The rows below give T cell receptor beta chains drawn from one sample of a study of blood T cell repertoires in COVID-19. Libraries were prepared by immunoSEQ multiplex PCR; TCRdb keeps only in-frame clonotypes and omits some of them. The sample records some 21,000 clones, more than 80% being singletons. Material: peripheral blood. The receptors stem from a woman over 75 with active or convalescent COVID-19. The CDR3 runs from the conserved cysteine through the conserved F or W. A D gene is named only where the DNA matches it firmly. Some rows mark clone size as missing; the rest say once, few, many or name a class of expanded clone.

abundance	v_gene	d_gene	j_gene	CDR3nt	CDR3aa
-	TRBV24-1	-	TRBJ2-5	TGTGCCACCAGTGCGAAGAGAGGTCAGTCGGAGACCCAGTACTTC	CATSAKRGQSETQYF
-	TRBV6-6	TRBD1	TRBJ2-5	TGTGCCAGCAGTTACCAGGGGGAGTGGGAGACCCAGTACTTC	CASSYQGEWETQYF
-	TRBV19	TRBD2	TRBJ2-7	TGTGCCAGTAGTATATCGATTTTGAGGTCTAGCGGGACAACCTACGAGCAGTACTTC	CASSISILRSSGTTYEQYF
-	TRBV2	TRBD2	TRBJ2-7	TGTGCCAGCGGACTAGGACTAGCGGAAACCTACTATACCGAGCAGTACTTC	CASGLGLAETYYTEQYF
-	TRBV11-2	-	TRBJ1-3	TGTGCCAGCAGCTTAGTGGGGGGGCCGGGCTCTGGAAACACCATATATTTT	CASSLVGGPGSGNTIYF
-	TRBV6-2/TRBV6-3	-	TRBJ1-1	TGTGCCAGCAGTTACTCGACTGTGGGGGGAAGGTCCACTGAAGCTTTCTTT	CASSYSTVGGRSTEAFF
-	TRBV5-1	TRBD1	TRBJ1-3	TGCGCCAGCAGATATTACCCGGGACAGGGGTTGAGAAACACCATATATTTT	CASRYYPGQGLRNTIYF
-	TRBV5-6	TRBD2	TRBJ2-7	TGTGCCAGCAGCCGGTTGACTAGCGGGAGAGACGAGCAGTACTTC	CASSRLTSGRDEQYF
once	TRBV9	TRBD1	TRBJ2-3	TGTGCCAGCAGCACAACCCAGGGGGTTGTTCAGACCGGGACAGATACGCAGTATTTT	CASSTTQGVVQTGTDTQYF
-	TRBV19	TRBD2	TRBJ2-3	TGTGCCAGTAGTATCTTTAGGCTAGCGGGAGGGTATACGCAGTATTTT	CASSIFRLAGGYTQYF
once	TRBV6-2/TRBV6-3	-	TRBJ2-3	TGTGCCAGCAGTTACTCGGCCCAAGGAGGGTCCTTCACAGATACGCAGTATTTT	CASSYSAQGGSFTDTQYF
-	TRBV6-5	TRBD1	TRBJ1-3	TGTGCCAGCAGTTACACCAGACAGGGCTCTGGAAACACCATATATTTT	CASSYTRQGSGNTIYF
-	TRBV11-3	-	TRBJ2-5	TGTGCCAGCAGCCCCAACGGGGAGACCCAGTACTTC	CASSPNGETQYF
-	TRBV7-3	-	TRBJ1-1	TGTGCCAGCAGCTTAATCGGTAGCACTGAAGCTTTCTTT	CASSLIGSTEAFF
-	TRBV7-9	-	TRBJ2-7	TGTGCCAGCAGCCGAAGGGACAACACCTACGAGCAGTACTTC	CASSRRDNTYEQYF
-	TRBV27	TRBD1	TRBJ2-6	TGTGCCAGCAGTTTAGGAGGTGACAGGGGTGGTTTCTGGGCCAACGTCCTGACTTTC	CASSLGGDRGGFWANVLTF
-	TRBV29-1	-	TRBJ1-2	TGCAGCGTTGCTACGGGGATTGACTATGGCTACACCTTC	CSVATGIDYGYTF
-	TRBV9	TRBD1	TRBJ1-3	TGTGCCAGCAGCCCCATGACAGGGGACGGAAACACCATATATTTT	CASSPMTGDGNTIYF
-	TRBV6-1	-	TRBJ1-6	TGTGCCAGCAGTGAAGTAGGACAGTCGAGCTCACCCCTCCACTTT	CASSEVGQSSSPLHF
-	TRBV6-5	-	TRBJ2-1	TGTGCCAGCACCAATAGCGTTGAGCAGTTCTTC	CASTNSVEQFF
-	TRBV6-6	TRBD1	TRBJ1-5	TGTGCCAGCAGTCGATCCGGGACAGGGGTCAATCAGCCCCAGCATTTT	CASSRSGTGVNQPQHF
-	TRBV27	TRBD1	TRBJ1-5	TGTGCCAGCAGCAGAGGACAGGGGGTAGGACAGCCCCAGCATTTT	CASSRGQGVGQPQHF
-	TRBV2	-	TRBJ2-4	TGTGCCAGCAGGGGGCAAGGGGTATCAGCCAAAAACATTCAGTACTTC	CASRGQGVSAKNIQYF
-	TRBV7-2	TRBD1	TRBJ1-5	TGTGCCAGCAGTAGTGGGACAGGGGGAGGTCAGCCCCAGCATTTT	CASSSGTGGGQPQHF
-	TRBV9	TRBD2	TRBJ2-3	TGTGCCAGCAGCGCCCCCCTGGCGGGGGGGCCGGATACGCAGTATTTT	CASSAPLAGGPDTQYF
-	TRBV11-2	TRBD2	TRBJ2-1	TGTGCCAGCAGCCGGCGGCGTCTTAGCGGGGGGCCTTACAATGAGCAGTTCTTC	CASSRRRLSGGPYNEQFF
-	TRBV27	TRBD1	TRBJ1-5	TGTGCCAGCAGTTCACAGGGGGCGAGGCAGCCCCAGCATTTT	CASSSQGARQPQHF
-	TRBV27	TRBD2	TRBJ2-3	TGTGCCAGCAGGGACCTAGCGGGTTCCACAGATACGCAGTATTTT	CASRDLAGSTDTQYF
-	TRBV5-1	-	TRBJ2-7	TGCGCCAGCTCGCCCCGGGTTGGCTACGAGCAGTACTTC	CASSPRVGYEQYF
-	TRBV29-1	TRBD2	TRBJ2-3	TGCAGCGCCCGGGGACTAGCGGGAGCGGGAGATACGCAGTATTTT	CSARGLAGAGDTQYF
-	TRBV12-3/TRBV12-4	-	TRBJ1-2	TGTGCCAGCAGTGATGGTACTGCCTATGGCTACACCTTC	CASSDGTAYGYTF
-	TRBV5-4	-	TRBJ2-5	TGTGCCAGCAGCTTGGGGGAGATACAAGAGACCCAGTACTTC	CASSLGEIQETQYF
-	TRBV10-3	-	TRBJ2-2	TGTGCCATCAGTGAGTCGACCGGTCGGGGAGCCGGGGAGCTGTTTTTT	CAISESTGRGAGELFF
-	TRBV18	TRBD1	TRBJ1-5	TGTGCCAGCTCACCTGTGGGGACAGGGGTTGGTCAGCCCCAGCATTTT	CASSPVGTGVGQPQHF
-	TRBV5-1	TRBD2	TRBJ2-3	TGCGCCAGCAGCCTGGATAGGTCTGGCGGGAGGGCCGGTGGCACAGATACGCAGTATTTT	CASSLDRSGGRAGGTDTQYF
-	TRBV6-2/TRBV6-3	-	TRBJ1-2	TGTGCCAGCAGTTACATCCAGTATGGCTACACCTTC	CASSYIQYGYTF
-	TRBV14	TRBD1	TRBJ2-1	TGTGCCAGCAGCCCGGGACAGGGACCTCCCGAGCAGTTCTTC	CASSPGQGPPEQFF
-	TRBV9	-	TRBJ2-1	TGTGCCAGCAGCCGTACCGGGACTCCGAATGAGCAGTTCTTC	CASSRTGTPNEQFF
-	TRBV18	TRBD1	TRBJ1-1	TGTGCCAGCTCACCGGTCGTCACAGGGGGGGACACTGAAGCTTTCTTT	CASSPVVTGGDTEAFF
-	TRBV9	TRBD1	TRBJ1-2	TGTGCCAGCAGAGATACAGGGGGGTATGGCTACACCTTC	CASRDTGGYGYTF
-	TRBV6-5	-	TRBJ1-2	TGTGCCGCCCAGGGGCGAGGGGATAACTATGGCTACACCTTC	CAAQGRGDNYGYTF
-	TRBV6-6	-	TRBJ2-7	TGTGCCAGCAGCCGGACCCTCGACTACTACGAGCAGTACTTC	CASSRTLDYYEQYF
-	TRBV27	TRBD1	TRBJ2-7	TGTGCCAGCAGTCCCAGGACAGGCTACGAGCAGTACTTC	CASSPRTGYEQYF
-	TRBV21-1	-	TRBJ1-2	TGTGCCAGCAGCAGGACAGGATTGAACTATGGCTACACCTTC	CASSRTGLNYGYTF
-	TRBV4-2	TRBD2	TRBJ2-1	TGTGCCAGCAGCCACGACCTAGCGGGAGGTTATTTTAGCTCCTACAATGAGCAGTTCTTC	CASSHDLAGGYFSSYNEQFF
-	TRBV5-1	-	TRBJ1-2	TGCGCCAGCAGCTTGACACAGAAAAGCCTCTATGGCTACACCTTC	CASSLTQKSLYGYTF
-	TRBV6-2/TRBV6-3	TRBD1	TRBJ1-6	TGTGCCAGCAGTGGAGACAGGGGTAATTCACCCCTCCACTTT	CASSGDRGNSPLHF
-	TRBV29-1	-	TRBJ2-3	TGCAGCGTTGATCTAACGGAGACTAGCACAGATACGCAGTATTTT	CSVDLTETSTDTQYF
-	TRBV5-6	TRBD1	TRBJ2-7	TGTGCCAGCAGCAAGGGCCGACAGGGGATCTTCGGCGAGCAGTACTTC	CASSKGRQGIFGEQYF
-	TRBV2	TRBD1	TRBJ1-3	TGTGCCAGCAGTAGGACGACAGGGGGTGGAAACACCATATATTTT	CASSRTTGGGNTIYF
-	TRBV14	-	TRBJ2-7	TGTGCCAGCAGCCAAGGGCAGGCCTACGAGCAGTACTTC	CASSQGQAYEQYF
-	TRBV5-6	-	TRBJ1-2	TGTGCCAGCAGCTTTTGGCAGGATGGCTACACCTTC	CASSFWQDGYTF
-	TRBV5-5	TRBD1	TRBJ2-7	TGTGCCAGCAGCTATGTGGGACAGGGAAACGAGCAGTACTTC	CASSYVGQGNEQYF